Shown below are 6 T cell receptor beta chains from a single sample sequenced in a study of OX40 agonist ivuxolimab in advanced cancers. This table comes from immunoSEQ multiplex PCR, and its TCRdb copy is limited to in-frame clones, with some not included. The sample shows around 61,000 clones, approximately 80% of them seen only once. The sample in question was CD4+ or CD8+ T cells sorted from blood, obtained in a trial of the OX40 agonist ivuxolimab. The source of these receptors is an adult with an advanced solid tumor such as melanoma, head and neck, liver or kidney cancer.

The chain employs TRBV6-5 and TRBJ1-4; D is possibly TRBD1 (5 bases). Looked up from germline, CDR1 is MNHEY and CDR2 is SVGAGI. V was cut by 3 bases and J by 0 bases, with 11 bases left in between. CDR3 length: 16 residues. The CDR3 reads CASSYFPGSTNEKLFF. In DNA, the CDR3 is TGTGCCAGCAGTTATTTTCCAGGGTCAACTAATGAAAAACTGTTTTTT.

The genes are TRBV13 and TRBJ2-1; 11 bases map to TRBD2. Per germline, CDR1 PRHDT and CDR2 FYEKMQ (reference sequence). With 5 bases clipped from V and 7 bases from J, the junction kept 13 bases outside the gene matches. The CDR3 consists of 17 residues. CDR3 sequence: CASSQWSLAGGYNEQFF. The CDR3 DNA reads as TGTGCCAGCAGCCAGTGGTCCCTAGCGGGGGGTTATAATGAGCAGTTCTTC.

The chain links TRBV7-2 to TRBJ2-1; the D is unclear. Trimming cost V 2 bases and J 3 bases, with 14 bases left between them. The CDR3 length is 16 residues. CDR1 and CDR2 (germline): SGHTA, FQGNSA. The CDR3 region has the DNA TGTGCCAGCAGCTTACTGTCTTCCCCCGTCTACAATGAGCAGTTCTTC. This translates into CASSLLSSPVYNEQFF.

V and J are TRBV29-1 and TRBJ2-7; D not resolved. Trimming removed 1 base from V and 0 bases from J, with 10 bases in between. Germline V gene data show CDR1 as SQVTM and CDR2 as ANQGSEA. This CDR3 has 14 amino acids. CDR3 nucleotides: TGCAGCGTTGAAGTAGCAAAGAGCTCCTACGAGCAGTACTTC. It is translated as CSVEVAKSSYEQYF.

The rearrangement links TRBV2 to TRBJ1-2; no reliable D call. The CDR3 has 12 amino acids. Germline V gene lookup returns CDR1 SNHLY and CDR2 FYNNEI. V lost 8 bases and J lost 5, with 12 bases in between. CDR3 sequence (DNA): TGTGCCAGCTCTCGGGAGAAATATGGCTACACCTTC. Protein sequence: CASSREKYGYTF.

This chain connects TRBV4-1 to TRBJ1-5; D may be TRBD1 (6 bases). The CDR3 is 14 amino acids. Germline loops: CDR1 MGHRA, CDR2 YSYEKL. Trimming cost V 1 base and J 6 bases, with 10 bases left between them. The CDR3 sequence is CASSQGQVVQPQHF. In DNA, the CDR3 is TGCGCCAGCAGCCAAGGACAGGTCGTTCAGCCCCAGCATTTT.